These T cell receptor beta chains were read from a single sample in a study of blood T cell repertoires in COVID-19. Data came from immunoSEQ multiplex PCR; TCRdb stores just in-frame clones and leaves some out. The sample carries about 80,000 clones, 88% recorded once. Material for sequencing was peripheral blood. The receptors here all came from a man between 65 and 85 years old with acute or convalescent COVID-19. Each CDR3 is given with its conserved first and last residue. D genes are given only for firm matches. The listing skips clone size in some rows; elsewhere it reads once, few, many or a size class.

V: TRBV28; size: -; D: TRBD1; J: TRBJ2-7; DNA: TGTGCCAGCAGTTTATTCAGGGGGCCCTACGAGCAGTACTTC; CDR3: CASSLFRGPYEQYF
V: TRBV28; size: -; D: TRBD1; J: TRBJ1-2; DNA: TGTGCCAGCACCCGGGGACAGACGGATGGCTACACCTTC; CDR3: CASTRGQTDGYTF
V: TRBV5-1; size: -; D: TRBD1; J: TRBJ2-3; DNA: TGCGCCAGCAGCTTGGCGCAGGGGGCAGATACGCAGTATTTT; CDR3: CASSLAQGADTQYF
V: TRBV13; size: -; D: TRBD2; J: TRBJ2-3; DNA: TGTGCCAGCAGTTCGGGACTAGCGGGATTAGAGGCTAGCACAGATACGCAGTATTTT; CDR3: CASSSGLAGLEASTDTQYF
V: TRBV2; size: -; D: -; J: TRBJ2-3; DNA: TGTGCCAGCAGATTCGAGAAGGATACGCAGTATTTT; CDR3: CASRFEKDTQYF
V: TRBV5-4; size: -; D: TRBD2; J: TRBJ2-7; DNA: TGTGCCAGCAGCTCCGGGACTACCTACGAGCAGTACTTC; CDR3: CASSSGTTYEQYF
V: TRBV7-2; size: -; D: TRBD1; J: TRBJ2-4; DNA: TGTGCCAGCAGCTTGGGACAGAACCTAGCCAAAAACATTCAGTACTTC; CDR3: CASSLGQNLAKNIQYF
V: TRBV3-1/TRBV3-2; size: -; D: TRBD2; J: TRBJ2-2; DNA: TGTGCCAGCAGCCAAGATTTCCGCGGGAGGGGGGTCACCGGGGAGCTGTTTTTT; CDR3: CASSQDFRGRGVTGELFF
V: TRBV7-9; size: -; D: -; J: TRBJ1-1; DNA: TGTGCCAGCAGCTTGGGGGGAGTGAACACTGAAGCTTTCTTT; CDR3: CASSLGGVNTEAFF
V: TRBV19; size: -; D: -; J: TRBJ2-1; DNA: TGTGCCAGTAGTATGGAGGGGGAGGGTTACAATGAGCAGTTCTTC; CDR3: CASSMEGEGYNEQFF
V: TRBV10-2; size: -; D: -; J: TRBJ2-4; DNA: TGCGCCAGCATGGGGGGAAAGGGGAACATTCAGTACTTC; CDR3: CASMGGKGNIQYF
V: TRBV6-6; size: -; D: -; J: TRBJ1-5; DNA: TGTGCCAGCAGCCACTGGCGACTCCGCGCATCACAGCCCCAGCATTTT; CDR3: CASSHWRLRASQPQHF
V: TRBV27; size: -; D: TRBD1; J: TRBJ2-3; DNA: TGTGCCAGCAGAATACAGGGGGCAGATACGCAGTATTTT; CDR3: CASRIQGADTQYF
V: TRBV10-3; size: -; D: -; J: TRBJ2-1; DNA: TGTGCCATCGGGGACAACTACAATGAGCAGTTCTTC; CDR3: CAIGDNYNEQFF
V: TRBV4-1; size: -; D: -; J: TRBJ1-6; DNA: TGCGCCAGCAGCCAAGTTTCAGGAGATCGGGGTTCACCCCTCCACTTT; CDR3: CASSQVSGDRGSPLHF
V: TRBV6-6; size: few; D: -; J: TRBJ1-4; DNA: TGTGCCAGCAACTTGGAGGTTGAGGCCAAGGAACTGTTTTTT; CDR3: CASNLEVEAKELFF
V: TRBV5-6; size: -; D: TRBD1; J: TRBJ1-1; DNA: TGTGCCAGCAGCAAGCGGACAGGGGGCGTCGGCAGGGGGAACACTGAAGCTTTCTTT; CDR3: CASSKRTGGVGRGNTEAFF
V: TRBV7-2; size: -; D: TRBD1; J: TRBJ1-5; DNA: TGTGCCAGCAGCCTCGGGACAGCCTATAGCAATCAGCCCCAGCATTTT; CDR3: CASSLGTAYSNQPQHF
V: TRBV6-1; size: -; D: -; J: TRBJ1-2; DNA: TGTGCCAGCAGTGAATTGGGGGGAGGCTACACCTTC; CDR3: CASSELGGGYTF
V: TRBV19; size: once; D: -; J: TRBJ1-5; DNA: TGTGCCAGTACCCAAAAGGCTAACAGGGTCGGGCAGCCCCAGCATTTT; CDR3: CASTQKANRVGQPQHF
V: TRBV29-1; size: -; D: -; J: TRBJ2-1; DNA: TGCAGCGTTGATGGGGCCAGGGCCTACAATGAGCAGTTCTTC; CDR3: CSVDGARAYNEQFF
V: TRBV18; size: -; D: -; J: TRBJ1-2; DNA: TGTGCCAGCTCGGAGACGCCCCGAATGGACTATGGCTACACCTTC; CDR3: CASSETPRMDYGYTF
V: TRBV21-1; size: -; D: -; J: TRBJ2-7; DNA: TGTGCCAGCAGCAGGGCGCGGGAGAGGCACGAGCAGTACTTC; CDR3: CASSRARERHEQYF
V: TRBV5-1; size: -; D: -; J: TRBJ2-5; DNA: TGCGCCAGCAGCTTGGCGCAAGGGGCGGGGGAGACCCAGTACTTC; CDR3: CASSLAQGAGETQYF
V: TRBV7-6; size: -; D: -; J: TRBJ2-1; DNA: TGTGCCAGCAGCTTACGCGGGGTCGGCTACAATGAGCAGTTCTTC; CDR3: CASSLRGVGYNEQFF
V: TRBV18; size: -; D: -; J: TRBJ1-1; DNA: TGTGCCAGCTCACCCCTCGTGACTGAAGCTTTCTTT; CDR3: CASSPLVTEAFF
V: TRBV5-1; size: -; D: -; J: TRBJ2-3; DNA: TGCGCCAGCAGCTTGGCAGGGAAGGCAGATACGCAGTATTTT; CDR3: CASSLAGKADTQYF
V: TRBV10-3; size: -; D: -; J: TRBJ2-7; DNA: TGTGCCATCAGTGAGCCCTATTACCGACCGACTGGGGAGCAGTACTTC; CDR3: CAISEPYYRPTGEQYF
V: TRBV18; size: -; D: -; J: TRBJ2-1; DNA: TGTGCCAGCTCACTGAATTGGATCGCGGACAGCTCCTACAATGAGCAGTTCTTC; CDR3: CASSLNWIADSSYNEQFF
V: TRBV3-1/TRBV3-2; size: -; D: TRBD2; J: TRBJ2-7; DNA: TGTGCCAGCAGCCCGACTAGCGGGAGGCACTCCTACGAGCAGTACTTC; CDR3: CASSPTSGRHSYEQYF
V: TRBV11-3; size: -; D: TRBD1; J: TRBJ2-2; DNA: TGTGCCAGCGAGAGGACAGGGGGCCCCGGGGAGCTGTTTTTT; CDR3: CASERTGGPGELFF
V: TRBV7-9; size: -; D: TRBD2; J: TRBJ2-2; DNA: TGTGCCAGCAGCCTAACTAGCGCCGGGGAGCTGTTTTTT; CDR3: CASSLTSAGELFF
V: TRBV10-3; size: -; D: -; J: TRBJ1-1; DNA: TGTGCCGTACAAGGGGCAGACAGTGTTGATGAAGCTTTCTTT; CDR3: CAVQGADSVDEAFF
V: TRBV18; size: once; D: TRBD1; J: TRBJ1-1; DNA: TGTGCCAGCTCACCTCTGACAGGGGGCACTGAAGCTTTCTTT; CDR3: CASSPLTGGTEAFF
V: TRBV10-1; size: -; D: -; J: TRBJ1-1; DNA: TGCGCCAGCAGTGAGTCAAGAGGGGGGAACACTGAAGCTTTCTTT; CDR3: CASSESRGGNTEAFF
V: TRBV12-3/TRBV12-4; size: -; D: -; J: TRBJ1-2; DNA: TGTGCCAGCACCAGGGGCGGCTCAGATGGCTACACCTTC; CDR3: CASTRGGSDGYTF
V: TRBV7-9; size: -; D: -; J: TRBJ1-1; DNA: TGTGCCAGCAACGTGGGGGCCTATGGTGGTGAAGCTTTCTTT; CDR3: CASNVGAYGGEAFF
V: TRBV30; size: -; D: -; J: TRBJ1-5; DNA: TGTGCCTGGAGTGTTTGGGGCGGCAATCAGCCCCAGCATTTT; CDR3: CAWSVWGGNQPQHF
V: TRBV7-2; size: -; D: -; J: TRBJ1-1; DNA: TGTGCCAGCAGCGTGGGGGGGCAGAACACTGAAGCTTTCTTT; CDR3: CASSVGGQNTEAFF
V: TRBV6-5; size: -; D: -; J: TRBJ1-1; DNA: TGTGCCAGCAGCGTCGGGAACACTGAAGCTTTCTTT; CDR3: CASSVGNTEAFF
V: TRBV4-3; size: -; D: TRBD2; J: TRBJ2-1; DNA: TGCGCCAGCAGCCAAGATCCGGTGGCCAGCGGGAGAGAGTTGTTCTTC; CDR3: CASSQDPVASGRELFF
V: TRBV18; size: -; D: -; J: TRBJ1-5; DNA: TGTGCCAGCTCACCACCAACAGGGAATCGGGATCAGCCCCAGCATTTT; CDR3: CASSPPTGNRDQPQHF
V: TRBV7-8; size: -; D: -; J: TRBJ2-2; DNA: TGTGCCAGCAGCTCTCATGTGGGGGGAAGCGGGGAGCTGTTTTTT; CDR3: CASSSHVGGSGELFF
V: TRBV5-1; size: -; D: TRBD2; J: TRBJ2-7; DNA: TGCGCCAGCAGCCCCAGACTAGCGGGAAGCCGCGAGCAGTACTTC; CDR3: CASSPRLAGSREQYF
V: TRBV3-1/TRBV3-2; size: -; D: -; J: TRBJ1-1; DNA: TGTGCCAGCAGCCAGGTAGGAGAGAACACTGAAGCTTTCTTT; CDR3: CASSQVGENTEAFF
V: TRBV9; size: -; D: -; J: TRBJ2-1; DNA: TGTGCCAGCAGCGTAGCAGGCTACTCCTACAATGAGCAGTTCTTC; CDR3: CASSVAGYSYNEQFF
V: TRBV6-2/TRBV6-3; size: -; D: TRBD2; J: TRBJ2-1; DNA: TGTGCCAGCAGTTACCCCGGGACAGGAGGACTAGCGGGGGGGCCCGGTGAGCAGTTCTTC; CDR3: CASSYPGTGGLAGGPGEQFF
V: TRBV21-1; size: -; D: -; J: TRBJ2-7; DNA: TGTGCCAGCAGCAACTCCGGAAGGTACAGGTCCATGACCTACGAGCAGTACTTC; CDR3: CASSNSGRYRSMTYEQYF
V: TRBV19; size: few; D: TRBD1; J: TRBJ2-2; DNA: TGTGCCAGTAGCCCGGGACAGGGCTACACCGGGGAGCTGTTTTTT; CDR3: CASSPGQGYTGELFF
V: TRBV6-5; size: -; D: TRBD1; J: TRBJ1-5; DNA: TGTGCCAGCAGCCGCGACAGGGCTCAGCCCCAGCATTTT; CDR3: CASSRDRAQPQHF